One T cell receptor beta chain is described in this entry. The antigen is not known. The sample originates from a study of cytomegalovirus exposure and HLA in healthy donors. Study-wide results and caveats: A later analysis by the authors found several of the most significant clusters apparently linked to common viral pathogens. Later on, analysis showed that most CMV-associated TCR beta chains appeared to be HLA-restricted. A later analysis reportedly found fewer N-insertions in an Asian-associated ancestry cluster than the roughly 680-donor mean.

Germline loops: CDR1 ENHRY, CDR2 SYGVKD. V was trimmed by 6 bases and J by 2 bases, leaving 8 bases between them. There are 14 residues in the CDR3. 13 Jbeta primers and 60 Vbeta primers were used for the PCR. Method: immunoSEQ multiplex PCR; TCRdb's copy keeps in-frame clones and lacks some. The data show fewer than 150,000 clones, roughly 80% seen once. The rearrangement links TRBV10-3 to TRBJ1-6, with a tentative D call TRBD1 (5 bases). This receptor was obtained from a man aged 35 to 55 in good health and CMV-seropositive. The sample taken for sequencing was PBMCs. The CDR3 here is CAISAGTYNSPLHF. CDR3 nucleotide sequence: TGTGCCATCAGCGCAGGGACCTATAATTCACCCCTCCACTTT.